These T cell receptor beta chains were read from a single sample in a study of sequential checkpoint blockade in melanoma. Sequencing used immunoSEQ multiplex PCR; TCRdb keeps in-frame clones, though not all of them. The data hold 5,000 to 7,500 clones, with roughly 20% observed a single time. Sequencing used tumor tissue (inferred from file names), obtained from a patient given nivolumab and ipilimumab in sequence. The origin of the receptors is a human donor with melanoma. Each CDR3 is given with its conserved first and last residue. A D gene is named only where the DNA matches it firmly. Some rows mark clone size as missing; the rest say once, few, many or name a class of expanded clone.

>TRBV14|TRBJ1-1|TRBD1|17|medium-sized
CASSQEGAGGVRGEAFF
TGTGCCAGCAGCCAAGAAGGGGCAGGGGGAGTGAGGGGTGAAGCTTTCTTT
>TRBV6-8|TRBJ2-3|TRBD1|13|medium-sized
CATGQGLTDTQYF
TGTGCCACAGGACAGGGGCTCACAGATACGCAGTATTTT
>TRBV6-8|TRBJ2-7|.|14|.
CASSRGRDVYEQYF
TGTGCCAGCTCTCGGGGCAGGGATGTATACGAGCAGTACTTC
>TRBV12-5|TRBJ1-5|.|13|few
CASLLGSNQPQHF
TGTGCCAGCCTCCTGGGCAGTAATCAGCCCCAGCATTTT
>TRBV6-8|TRBJ2-6|TRBD2|17|few
CASRGLAGGLGANVLTF
TGTGCCAGCAGGGGACTAGCGGGAGGGCTCGGGGCCAACGTCCTGACTTTC
>TRBV11-3|TRBJ2-1|.|17|.
CASSQTGGGLTYNEQFF
TGTGCCAGCAGCCAAACTGGAGGGGGGCTTACCTACAATGAGCAGTTCTTC
>TRBV29-1|TRBJ2-1|TRBD2|14|.
CSAQLAGGPNEQFF
TGCAGCGCGCAACTAGCGGGAGGGCCAAATGAGCAGTTCTTC
>TRBV7-2|TRBJ2-1|.|13|few
CASSLASGSEQFF
TGTGCCAGCAGCTTAGCTAGCGGTAGTGAGCAGTTCTTC
>TRBV11-3|TRBJ2-1|.|17|few
CASSLGRREPHWDEQFF
TGTGCCAGCAGCTTAGGTCGCCGAGAGCCTCACTGGGATGAGCAGTTCTTC
>TRBV6-8|TRBJ2-5|.|14|medium-sized
CASSPRVRGETQYF
TGTGCCAGCAGCCCCAGGGTTAGAGGGGAGACCCAGTACTTC
>TRBV18|TRBJ1-4|.|12|few
CASSPRGEKLFF
TGTGCCAGCTCACCTCGGGGAGAAAAACTGTTTTTT
>TRBV6-8|TRBJ1-3|TRBD1|13|.
CASSLDRGNTIYF
TGTGCCAGCAGTCTGGACAGGGGGAACACCATATATTTT
>TRBV11-3|TRBJ2-5|TRBD2|15|many
CASSFQAGGGETQYF
TGTGCCAGCAGCTTCCAAGCGGGAGGGGGAGAGACCCAGTACTTC
>TRBV11-3|TRBJ1-1|TRBD1|16|many
CASSGSRDRQNTEAFF
TGTGCCAGCAGCGGAAGCCGGGACAGACAAAACACTGAAGCTTTCTTT
>TRBV6-8|TRBJ1-3|TRBD1|14|few
CASSRQGAGNTIYF
TGTGCCAGCAGTCGACAGGGAGCTGGAAACACCATATATTTT
>TRBV28|TRBJ2-2|.|13|few
CASSLAEFGELFF
TGTGCCAGCAGTTTAGCGGAGTTCGGGGAGCTGTTTTTT
>TRBV29-1|TRBJ2-7|.|13|.
CSVGAGQTYEQYF
TGCAGCGTTGGCGCGGGACAGACCTACGAGCAGTACTTC
>TRBV12-5|TRBJ2-7|.|13|medium-sized
CASNRDTSYEQYF
TGTGCCAGCAACCGGGACACCTCCTACGAGCAGTACTTC
>TRBV30|TRBJ2-5|.|15|.
CAWNYRDPYQETQYF
TGTGCCTGGAACTACAGGGATCCGTACCAAGAGACCCAGTACTTC
>TRBV21-1|TRBJ2-3|.|17|few
CASSPPSLGSHVDTQYF
TGTGCCAGCTCACCACCGTCACTAGGATCCCACGTAGATACGCAGTATTTT
>TRBV29-1|TRBJ1-2|TRBD1|14|.
CSVVTGTGVYGYTF
TGCAGCGTCGTAACCGGGACAGGGGTGTATGGCTACACCTTC
>TRBV9|TRBJ2-7|.|14|few
CASSVSGASYEQYF
TGTGCCAGCAGCGTATCAGGCGCCTCCTACGAGCAGTACTTC
>TRBV6-8|TRBJ2-3|.|15|.
CASSRTAAGGVTQYF
TGTGCCAGCAGTCGGACCGCGGCGGGCGGAGTTACGCAGTATTTT
>TRBV18|TRBJ1-2|.|14|.
CASSPPWPFYGYTF
TGTGCCAGCTCACCACCGTGGCCTTTCTATGGCTACACCTTC
>TRBV7-1|TRBJ2-2|.|13|.
CASSPRLVGELFF
TGTGCCAGCAGTCCGAGGTTGGTCGGGGAGCTGTTTTTT
>TRBV15|TRBJ1-2|.|14|few
CATSTNRRRDGYTF
TGTGCCACCAGCACGAACAGGAGACGCGATGGCTACACCTTC
>TRBV19|TRBJ1-1|.|14|few
CASSSIQLNTEAFF
TGTGCCAGTAGTTCTATTCAATTGAACACTGAAGCTTTCTTT
>TRBV11-3|TRBJ1-2|.|14|many
CASSLVGGDYGYTF
TGTGCCAGCAGCTTAGTTGGGGGAGACTATGGCTACACCTTC
>TRBV5-1|TRBJ2-1|.|14|few
CASRDRSGYNEQFF
TGCGCCAGCCGCGACCGGAGCGGGTACAATGAGCAGTTCTTC
>TRBV6-8|TRBJ2-7|TRBD2|17|few
CASSRASGRAQGYEQYF
TGTGCCAGCAGTCGAGCTAGCGGGCGAGCCCAGGGGTACGAGCAGTACTTC
>TRBV11-3|TRBJ2-4|TRBD1|14|.
CASSFRTGEVIQYF
TGTGCCAGCAGCTTCCGGACAGGGGAAGTCATTCAGTACTTC
>TRBV6-8|TRBJ2-7|TRBD2|14|.
CASRLAGDKREQYF
TGTGCCAGCAGGCTAGCGGGAGATAAAAGGGAGCAGTACTTC
>TRBV19|TRBJ2-2|TRBD2|15|.
CASSIGSGRTGELFF
TGTGCCAGTAGTATCGGTAGCGGGAGGACCGGGGAGCTGTTTTTT
>TRBV11-3|TRBJ1-2|TRBD1|15|many
CASSPGTGGRRGYTF
TGTGCCAGCAGCCCAGGGACAGGGGGCAGGCGTGGCTACACCTTC
>TRBV6-8|TRBJ2-3|.|13|.
CASRGLSTDTQYF
TGTGCCAGCAGGGGGCTTAGCACAGATACGCAGTATTTT
>TRBV11-3|TRBJ2-7|TRBD2|15|few
CASSRVAGDLDEQYF
TGTGCCAGCAGCCGTGTAGCGGGGGATTTAGACGAGCAGTACTTC
>TRBV9|TRBJ1-2|.|15|few
CASSVDWAQSYGYTF
TGTGCCAGCAGCGTAGACTGGGCCCAATCCTATGGCTACACCTTC
>TRBV11-3|TRBJ1-1|TRBD1|14|many
CASTQQGGNTEAFF
TGTGCCAGCACCCAACAGGGGGGGAACACTGAAGCTTTCTTT
>TRBV15|TRBJ1-5|.|16|few
CATSRDRGKSNQPQHF
TGTGCCACCAGCAGAGATCGGGGTAAGAGCAATCAGCCCCAGCATTTT
>TRBV11-3|TRBJ2-1|.|14|many
CASSPGLPYNEQFF
TGTGCCAGCAGCCCTGGACTTCCCTACAATGAGCAGTTCTTC
>TRBV11-3|TRBJ1-1|.|15|many
CASSLRVGIGTEAFF
TGTGCCAGCAGCTTAAGGGTAGGGATTGGCACTGAAGCTTTCTTT
>TRBV6-8|TRBJ1-1|.|13|medium-sized
CASTPPGGGLAFF
TGTGCCAGCACTCCCCCAGGCGGGGGGCTAGCTTTCTTT
>TRBV7-2|TRBJ1-2|.|13|many
CASSPRDTYGYTF
TGTGCCAGCAGCCCCCGGGACACCTATGGCTACACCTTC
>TRBV11-3|TRBJ2-3|TRBD1|15|many
CASSSTGARTDTQYF
TGTGCCAGCAGCTCTACAGGGGCCCGCACAGATACGCAGTATTTT